This T cell receptor beta chain was recorded in a study of beta chain features in type 1 diabetes. For the study at large: The samples had approximately 100,000,000 sorted cells examined in all. Study-wide results and caveats: More deletions and fewer insertions at VDJ junctions were seen in type 1 diabetes patients. It was possible that PCR favored shorter templates, equally so in patients and controls.

The entirety of the isolated RNA underwent reverse transcription, so expressed TCRB transcripts were sequenced. Method: immunoSEQ multiplex PCR; TCRdb's copy keeps in-frame clones and lacks some. The profile shows under 500,000 clones, about 32% of them singletons. Note on this clone: Antigen unknown.

Per germline, CDR1 SGHTS and CDR2 YDEGEE. V gave up 5 bases and J gave up 6 bases; unmatched junction bases: 3. The CDR3 consists of 13 residues. The sequencing sample was made of naive CD4+ T cells from blood. The source of this sequence is a man between 18 and 35 years old in good health. The chain is built from TRBV5-8 and TRBJ2-3, with 10 bases lining up with TRBD1. CDR3 DNA sequence: TGTGCCAGCAGGGACAGGGGGTCGGATACGCAGTATTTT. It translates to CASRDRGSDTQYF.